The present T cell receptor (beta chain) was sequenced within a study of regulatory T cells in long-lasting Graves disease. Overall study findings and caveats: Comparison showed that persistent patients shared more public clonotypes (2,741) than new patients (966).

The CDR3 is 13 amino acids. Germline V gives CDR1 LNHDA, CDR2 SQIVND (reference sequence). V lost 3 bases and J lost 2, with 7 bases in between. Sequencing libraries for TCR beta were prepared with iRepertoire HTBI primers and Arm-PCR of CDR3 regions. Each CDR3 protein is one row after TCRdb ran MiXCR on the multiplex PCR reads. The table has 650,000 to 850,000 distinct CDR3 sequences, about 30% seen once. Time point denoted: persistent/refractory GD, antithyroid drugs over 5 years with positive TRAb. Researchers made the TCR library from RNA that was extracted from PBMCs. This clonotype was counted a few times. Its antigen is not known.

V and J are TRBV19 and TRBJ1-2; possible D gene TRBD1, 5 bases. The origin of this receptor is a female donor with Graves disease. The source material was peripheral blood mononuclear cells (PBMCs), sampled when the disease was refractory, from a patient treated with antithyroid drugs. The CDR3 DNA follows: TGTGCCAGTAGTATCGAGGGGAACTATGGCTACACCTTC. Protein: CASSIEGNYGYTF. The complete variable domain, with remaining parts taken from reference TRBV19 and TRBJ1-2, reads DGGITQSPKYLFRKEGQNVTLSCEQNLNHDAMYWYRQDPGQGLRLIYYSQIVNDFQKGDIAEGYSVSREKKESFPLTVTSAQKNPTAFYLCASSIEGNYGYTFGSGTRLTVV.